This TCR beta chain was identified during a study of human T cells and chemical hapten exposure. Study background: DPC (0.01%) was patch tested on the upper back and read at 6 days.

Study-level results: Donors, who had alopecia, may show an immune response that differs from healthy people's. DPC sensitization left the count of TCRs above 1 in 1000 unchanged.

This CDR3 is built from 12 residues. V was cut by 1 base and J by 5 bases, with 5 bases left in between. Germline loops: CDR1 SNHLY, CDR2 FYNNEI. This clonotype occurred once. Its antigen is not known. Indicated time point: pre-sensitization, week 0. The sample's treatment: therapeutic diphenylcyclopropenone sensitization with weekly scalp DPC. Patches went on only after blood had been drawn each time. TCRdb called the RACE reads again in MiXCR, with one record for every CDR3 protein. The data show 180,000 or so distinct CDR3 sequences, just under 30% seen once. This receptor was obtained from a woman in her 30s with alopecia areata. Some clones in this sample may be carry-over from other donors' samples. The sequences come from whole blood, collected in connection with sensitization to the hapten diphenylcyclopropenone (DPC). V usage is TRBV2 and J usage is TRBJ1-1; D uncertain. CDR3 protein: CASSEGWTEAFF. The CDR3 DNA sequence: TGTGCCAGCAGTGAAGGGTGGACTGAAGCTTTCTTT.